Presented here are 15 T cell receptor beta chains from one specimen sequenced in a study of blood T cell repertoires in COVID-19. This table comes from immunoSEQ multiplex PCR, and its TCRdb copy is limited to in-frame clones, with some not included. The table has 400,000 to 450,000 clones, roughly 90% seen once. What was sequenced was peripheral blood. These receptors were taken from a woman aged 40 to 50 with COVID-19, enrolled during active disease.

This chain connects TRBV19 to TRBJ1-3; 8 bases fit TRBD1. Germline values: CDR1 LNHDA, CDR2 SQIVND (reference sequence). Losses at the gene ends were 5 bases for V and 2 bases for J; bases not matched to a gene: 5. This CDR3 is built from 15 residues. The CDR3 DNA is TGTGCCAGTAGTGCGGGACAGGCGGCTGGAAACACCATATATTTT. Amino acid sequence: CASSAGQAAGNTIYF.

The rearrangement uses TRBV24-1 and TRBJ1-2; TRBD1 agrees at 7 bases. Trimming took 4 bases from V and 1 from J; bases not matched to a gene: 2. Germline V CDR1 and CDR2: KGHDR, SFDVKD. This CDR3 comprises 14 residues. CDR3 protein: CATSDYRGNYGYTF. The CDR3 DNA is TGTGCCACCAGTGACTACAGGGGTAACTATGGCTACACCTTC.

DNA of the CDR3: TGCGCCAGCAGCTCCGGACAGGTCCTTAATTCACCCCTCCACTTT. Translated, it gives CASSSGQVLNSPLHF. This sequence joins TRBV5-1 and TRBJ1-6; TRBD1 matches at 7 bases. V lost 3 bases and J lost 6; bases outside the gene matches: 6. This CDR3 has 15 amino acids. In germline, CDR1 is SGHRS, CDR2 YFSETQ.

The V call is TRBV7-9, the J call TRBJ1-1; D is ambiguous. The CDR3 totals 12 residues. CDR1 and CDR2 (germline): SEHNR, FQNEAQ (reference sequence). V dropped 0 bases and J dropped 8 bases, with 7 bases sitting between them. Here the CDR3 DNA reads TGTGCCAGCAGCTTAGCGGCGGCCGAAGCTTTCTTT. Protein product: CASSLAAAEAFF.

J is TRBJ1-1 and V is TRBV19; weak D call: TRBD1 (6 bases). The V gene lost 7 bases and the J gene lost 1 base, with 13 bases spanning the gap. CDR3 length: 14 residues. The germline CDR1 and CDR2 sequences are LNHDA and SQIVND (reference sequence). The CDR3 nucleotides read TGTGCCAGTACTCAAGGGGGGGGGAACACTGAAGCTTTCTTT. It encodes CASTQGGGNTEAFF.

This clone was counted between two and nine times. This chain uses TRBV7-2 with TRBJ2-7; D perhaps matches TRBD2 (5 bases). Germline CDR1 is SGHTA and CDR2 is FQGNSA. CDR3 length: 14 residues. The germline V and J ends were trimmed by 10 bases and 3 bases, with 19 bases remaining between them. The CDR3 sequence is CATSLDGRGYEQYF. CDR3 DNA: TGTGCCACCTCCTTAGACGGCCGGGGCTACGAGCAGTACTTC.

This clone was detected only once. The J gene is TRBJ1-6, the V gene TRBV27, with D hard to call. The V and J ends lost 4 bases and 0 bases respectively, with 10 bases between them. Germline CDR1 MNHEY, CDR2 SMNVEV (reference sequence). The CDR3 loop spans 16 amino acids. The CDR3 sequence: CASSSWALSYNSPLHF. In nucleotides, the CDR3 is TGTGCCAGCAGTTCGTGGGCCCTCTCCTATAATTCACCCCTCCACTTT.

The chain carries TRBV28 and TRBJ1-1; D is perhaps TRBD1 (5 bases). CDR3 length equals 14 residues. Germline V gene sequence: CDR1 MDHEN, CDR2 SYDVKM. V lost 1 base to trimming and J lost 6 bases, with 12 bases between them. The CDR3 DNA reads as TGTGCCAGCAGTTTATCAGGGTCCGTTCCTGAAGCTTTCTTT. Encoded protein: CASSLSGSVPEAFF.

CDR3 DNA sequence: TGTGCCAGCAGCTCTCAGGGGGCAGATACGCAGTATTTT. Its protein product is CASSSQGADTQYF. The rearrangement joins TRBV7-9 to TRBJ2-3, with 7 nucleotides matching TRBD1. From germline, CDR1 is SEHNR and CDR2 FQNEAQ (reference sequence). With V trimmed by 4 bases and J by 4 bases, 2 bases remained unmatched. This CDR3 has 13 amino acids.

CDR3 protein: CASSPTLNSPLHF. The CDR3 DNA sequence: TGTGCCAGCAGCCCTACCCTAAATTCACCCCTCCACTTT. The chain uses TRBV11-1 and TRBJ1-6, with no clear D. The CDR3 runs 13 residues. Germline values: CDR1 SGHAT, CDR2 FQDESV (reference sequence). The V end was cut by 5 bases, the J end by 7 bases, with 9 bases between.

The chain combines TRBV28 with TRBJ1-2; D unclear. The ends were cut back, 7 bases at V and 1 base at J, with 16 bases in the middle. In germline, CDR1 is MDHEN, CDR2 SYDVKM. The CDR3 consists of 15 residues. Here the CDR3 DNA reads TGTGCCAGCACGGCCCTAAGGGAGGGTAACTATGGCTACACCTTC. Translating it yields CASTALREGNYGYTF.

The rearrangement joins TRBV29-1 to TRBJ2-7, with D possibly matching TRBD2 (6 bases). Germline CDR1 is SQVTM and CDR2 is ANQGSEA. This CDR3 has 12 residues. The V gene lost 5 bases and the J gene lost 7 bases, with 15 bases spanning the gap. The CDR3 protein is CSVQTLAGEQYF. In nucleotides, the CDR3 is TGCAGCGTTCAAACACTAGCTGGTGAGCAGTACTTC.

The rearrangement links TRBV27 to TRBJ2-2, with 7 bases lining up with TRBD2. J was trimmed by 5 bases and V by 5 bases; bases with no gene match: 8. CDR1 and CDR2 from the germline V gene are MNHEY and SMNVEV (reference sequence). The length of the CDR3 is 15 residues. In DNA, the CDR3 is TGTGCCAGCAGTCCAGGACTAGTACCTACCGGGGAGCTGTTTTTT. Its protein is CASSPGLVPTGELFF.

There are many counts of this clone. CDR3 coding DNA: TGTGCCAGCAGCCCCTACCCCGGACTAGCGGGGGTCAATGAGCAGTTCTTC. The encoded protein is CASSPYPGLAGVNEQFF. The chain links TRBV7-3 to TRBJ2-1; 13 bases line up with TRBD2. V lost 5 bases to trimming and J lost 6 bases; unmatched junction nucleotides: 10. This CDR3 region has 17 residues. From germline, CDR1 is SGHTA and CDR2 FQGTGA.

The rearrangement joins TRBV5-4 to TRBJ2-1; D is ambiguous. The CDR3 has 16 amino acids. V lost 2 bases and J 5 bases, leaving 17 bases between the germline ends. The germline CDR1 and CDR2 sequences are SGHNT and YYREEE (reference sequence). CDR3: CASSLLVATENNEQFF. For the CDR3, the DNA is TGTGCCAGCAGCTTACTGGTAGCCACCGAGAACAATGAGCAGTTCTTC.